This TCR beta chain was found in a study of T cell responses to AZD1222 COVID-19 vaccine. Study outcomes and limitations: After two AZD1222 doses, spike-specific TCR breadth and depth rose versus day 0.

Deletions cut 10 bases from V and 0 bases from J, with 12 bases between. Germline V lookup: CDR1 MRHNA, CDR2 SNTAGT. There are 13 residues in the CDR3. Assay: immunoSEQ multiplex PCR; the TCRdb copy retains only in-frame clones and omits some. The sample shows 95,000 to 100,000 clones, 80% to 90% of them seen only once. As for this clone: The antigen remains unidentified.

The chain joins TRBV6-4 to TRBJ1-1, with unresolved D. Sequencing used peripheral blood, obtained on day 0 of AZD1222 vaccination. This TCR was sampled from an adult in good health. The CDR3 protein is CATSFTVNTEAFF. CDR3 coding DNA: TGTGCCACCTCGTTTACAGTGAACACTGAAGCTTTCTTT.